These 20 T cell receptor beta chains were all obtained from the same sample, sequenced in a study of identifying expanded T cells in peripheral blood. Generated by immunoSEQ multiplex PCR, the TCRdb table keeps only in-frame clones and is missing some. The sample lists about 100,000 clones, over 70% occurring once. The sequencing input was blood. These TCRs come from a person aged 18-69 years in good health.

The chain joins TRBV5-4 to TRBJ1-2, with D possibly being TRBD1 (6 bases). The V gene's germline CDR1 is SGHNT and CDR2 YYREEE (reference sequence). This CDR3 is built from 14 residues. Trimming took off 0 bases at V and 8 bases at J, with 14 bases between the two ends. The CDR3 loop reads CASSLEEGVRGYTF. CDR3 DNA: TGTGCCAGCAGCTTGGAGGAGGGGGTACGGGGCTACACCTTC. The full variable domain, with the rest looked up from reference TRBV5-4 and TRBJ1-2, is ETGVTQSPTHLIKTRGQQVTLRCSSQSGHNTVSWYQQALGQGPQFIFQYYREEENGRGNFPPRFSGLQFPNYSSELNVNALELDDSALYLCASSLEEGVRGYTFGSGTRLTVV.

The V gene is TRBV7-9, the J gene TRBJ1-1; 7 bases are shared with TRBD1. CDR3 length: 13 residues. V lost 4 bases, J lost 3 bases, and 2 bases stayed unmatched. The germline V gene encodes CDR1 SEHNR and CDR2 FQNEAQ (reference sequence). CDR3 region: CASSYRGDTEAFF. The CDR3 bases are TGTGCCAGCAGCTACAGGGGAGACACTGAAGCTTTCTTT.

The chain employs TRBV19 and TRBJ1-1; D is undetermined. The CDR3 is 15 amino acids. Trimming shortened V by 2 bases and J by 0 bases, and 10 bases separated the two germline ends. CDR1 LNHDA and CDR2 SQIVND come from the germline V gene (reference sequence). CDR3 region: CASSITGRVNTEAFF. CDR3 nucleotide sequence: TGTGCCAGTAGTATAACGGGTCGAGTGAACACTGAAGCTTTCTTT. Based on the CDR3 plus reference TRBV19 and TRBJ1-1, the full variable domain is DGGITQSPKYLFRKEGQNVTLSCEQNLNHDAMYWYRQDPGQGLRLIYYSQIVNDFQKGDIAEGYSVSREKKESFPLTVTSAQKNPTAFYLCASSITGRVNTEAFFGQGTRLTVV.

The rearrangement joins TRBV19 to TRBJ2-2, with D perhaps matching TRBD2 (5 bases). There are 16 residues in the CDR3. The V and J ends lost 4 bases and 0 bases respectively, with 12 bases between them. Looked up from germline, CDR1 is LNHDA and CDR2 is SQIVND (reference sequence). The CDR3 bases are TGTGCCAGTAGTACCACACTAGTGACGAACACCGGGGAGCTGTTTTTT. Translation: CASSTTLVTNTGELFF.

The DNA for the CDR3 is TGTGCCAGTAGTTGGGGCAACCTAGGGGGATACGAGCAGTACTTC. This sequence encodes CASSWGNLGGYEQYF. The chain couples TRBV19 to TRBJ2-7; tentative D call: TRBD1 (6 bases). The germline V gene encodes CDR1 LNHDA and CDR2 SQIVND (reference sequence). The V end lost 5 bases, the J end lost 4 bases, and 18 bases lay between the germline ends. The CDR3 spans 15 residues.

The chain has TRBV27 and TRBJ2-7, with D perhaps being TRBD1 or TRBD2 (5 bases each). The ends were cut back, 6 bases at V and 5 bases at J, with 23 bases in the middle. CDR1 and CDR2 from the germline V gene are MNHEY and SMNVEV (reference sequence). The CDR3 is 16 amino acids. The DNA of the CDR3 is TGTGCCAGCAGATCCCGGGACGGGGAGACGAAGCACGAGCAGTACTTC. Encoded protein: CASRSRDGETKHEQYF.

The genes are TRBV5-1 and TRBJ2-5; 7 bases fit TRBD1. Germline CDR1 reads SGHRS; CDR2 reads YFSETQ. This CDR3 has 13 residues. The V and J ends lost 3 bases and 5 bases, in that order; junction bases with no gene match: 4. CDR3 amino acids: CASSWDSKETQYF. DNA for the CDR3: TGCGCCAGCAGCTGGGACAGCAAGGAGACCCAGTACTTC.

This clone was seen once. The chain employs TRBV5-4 and TRBJ1-2; 10 positions match TRBD1. Trimming cost V 10 bases and J 8 bases; bases outside gene matches: 8. Germline-derived CDR1 and CDR2 are SGHNT and YYREEE (reference sequence). CDR3 length: 12 amino acids. CDR3 in amino acids: CAGKTGGRGYTF. DNA of the CDR3: TGTGCCGGCAAGACAGGGGGCAGAGGCTACACCTTC.

This clone was recorded a few times. This chain links TRBV7-8 with TRBJ2-7; the D gene is possibly TRBD1 (6 bases). The CDR3 is made up of 12 amino acids. Germline CDR1 SGHVS, CDR2 FQNEAQ. Trimming cost V 5 bases and J 3 bases, with 8 bases left between them. CDR3 sequence reads: CASSPTGYEQYF. The CDR3 DNA reads as TGTGCCAGCAGCCCGACAGGCTACGAGCAGTACTTC. Supplemented by reference TRBV7-8 and TRBJ2-7, the full variable domain reads GAGVSQSPRYKVAKRGQDVALRCDPISGHVSLFWYQQALGQGPEFLTYFQNEAQLDKSGLPSDRFFAERPEGSVSTLKIQRTQQEDSAVYLCASSPTGYEQYFGPGTRLTVT.

This clone has a single count. The V gene is TRBV5-1, the J gene TRBJ1-2, with 10 nucleotides matching TRBD1. V lost 3 bases, J lost 4 bases, and 27 bases stayed unmatched. This CDR3 is built from 22 residues. Germline lookup yields CDR1 SGHRS and CDR2 YFSETQ. In nucleotides, the CDR3 is TGCGCCAGCAGCTCCAGAGGAAGTTACCGGGACAGGGGATCCTCGCGAGTCTATGGCTACACCTTC. This codes for CASSSRGSYRDRGSSRVYGYTF.

The J gene is TRBJ2-3, the V gene TRBV5-1; D is unresolved. CDR3 size: 15 residues. The germline CDR1 and CDR2 sequences are SGHRS and YFSETQ. Trimming left V 4 bases short and J 1 base short, with 13 bases between. The CDR3 reads CASSPSGPRTDTQYF. Written as DNA, the CDR3 is TGCGCCAGCAGCCCCTCCGGGCCCCGCACAGATACGCAGTATTTT.

The V and J genes are TRBV11-3 and TRBJ2-4, with 9 nucleotides matching TRBD1. This CDR3 spans 14 amino acids. Trimming at V came to 10 bases and at J to 2 bases, leaving 6 bases not matched to a gene. Germline lookup yields CDR1 SGHNT and CDR2 YENEEA. CDR3 protein: CATTGGGSKNIQYF. CDR3 coding DNA: TGTGCCACCACAGGGGGCGGATCCAAAAACATTCAGTACTTC.

The chain recombines TRBV14 with TRBJ2-5, with D uncertain. V shed 1 base and J shed 5 bases, with 8 bases lying between them. CDR3 size: 13 residues. The germline CDR1 and CDR2 sequences are SGHDN and FVKESK. CDR3 nucleotide sequence: TGTGCCAGCAGCCAAGTCGTTAAGGAGACCCAGTACTTC. The encoded protein is CASSQVVKETQYF.

This clone was found a few times. The rearrangement uses TRBV7-9 and TRBJ1-6; D call uncertain. CDR3 length: 13 amino acids. Germline CDR1 SEHNR, CDR2 FQNEAQ (reference sequence). V lost 1 base and J 7 bases, leaving 5 bases between the germline ends. The CDR3: CASSLGKNSPLHF. In DNA form, the CDR3 reads TGTGCCAGCAGCTTAGGCAAGAATTCACCCCTCCACTTT.

V and J are TRBV2 and TRBJ2-7; weak D call: TRBD2 (6 bases). CDR3 length: 14 amino acids. The germline gives CDR1 SNHLY, CDR2 FYNNEI. The V end was cut by 6 bases, the J end by 2 bases, with 14 bases between. DNA for the CDR3: TGTGCCAGCAGAACTAGCTTTGGGACCTACGAGCAGTACTTC. This codes for CASRTSFGTYEQYF.

The rearrangement uses TRBV29-1 and TRBJ2-5; tentative D call: TRBD2 (7 bases). The CDR3 has 15 amino acids. Trimming removed 5 bases at V and 2 bases at J, with 18 bases between. Germline lookup yields CDR1 SQVTM and CDR2 ANQGSEA. The CDR3 DNA follows: TGCAGCGTTCGAAGGGGGGGACAACTTCAAGAGACCCAGTACTTC. It is translated as CSVRRGGQLQETQYF.

This rearrangement joins TRBV10-3 to TRBJ1-5; D not certain. The V gene's germline CDR1 is ENHRY and CDR2 SYGVKD. The V end lost 2 bases, the J end lost 1 base, and 9 bases lay between the germline ends. The CDR3 has 15 amino acids. CDR3 bases: TGTGCCATCAGTGAGCGGGATCCAAGCAATCAGCCCCAGCATTTT. It is translated as CAISERDPSNQPQHF.

This sequence joins TRBV7-9 and TRBJ2-1; D is unresolved. V lost 5 bases and J 7 bases, leaving 12 bases between the germline ends. The CDR3 is 13 residues long. Germline V CDR1 and CDR2: SEHNR, FQNEAQ (reference sequence). The CDR3 nucleotides are TGTGCCAGCAGCCGAAACATGGAGAATGAGCAGTTCTTC. Protein sequence: CASSRNMENEQFF.

This clone was recorded only once. This rearrangement joins TRBV4-3 to TRBJ2-1; D possibly uses TRBD1 or TRBD2 (5 bases each). The CDR3 length is 15 residues. CDR1 is LGHNA, CDR2 YSLEER, per germline. The germline V and J ends were trimmed by 5 bases and 7 bases, with 18 bases remaining between them. CDR3 loop: CASSFSRARENEQFF. The CDR3 nucleotides are TGCGCCAGCAGCTTCTCCCGGGCCAGGGAGAATGAGCAGTTCTTC.

The chain couples TRBV7-3 to TRBJ2-1; D is ambiguous. The CDR3 is 13 residues long. V lost 2 bases and J lost 5, with 7 bases in between. In germline, CDR1 is SGHTA, CDR2 FQGTGA. CDR3 nucleotides: TGTGCCAGCAGCTTAGGCCCAGACAATGAGCAGTTCTTC. This gives the protein CASSLGPDNEQFF. Together with reference TRBV7-3 and TRBJ2-1, the CDR3 gives the full variable domain: GAGVSQTPSNKVTEKGKYVELRCDPISGHTALYWYRQSLGQGPEFLIYFQGTGAADDSGLPNDRFFAVRPEGSVSTLKIQRTERGDSAVYLCASSLGPDNEQFFGPGTRLTVL.